The 28 T cell receptor beta chains in this list originate from one sample, sequenced in a study of naive and memory T cell subsets. Findings and caveats of the study: A few larger clonotypes appeared in naive repertoires, especially CD8, possibly memory cells re-expressing CD45RA.

The beta constant-region primer was an equimolar mix of two oligonucleotides covering TRBC1 and TRBC2. Ligated cDNA was amplified by four rounds of PCR with nested alpha and beta constant-region primers and SP2. From the UMI-ligation and nested PCR reads, TCRdb called clonotypes with MiXCR, one entry per CDR3 protein. This sample has around 100,000 distinct CDR3 sequences, with around 15% found just once. The antigens these receptors bind are not known. The sequenced material came from naive CD8+ T cells from blood. The receptors here all came from a human donor in good health.

V gene TRBV12-3 or TRBV12-4 combines with J gene TRBJ2-5; 11 bases agree with TRBD2. There are 16 residues in the CDR3. The V and J ends lost 3 bases and 3 bases, in that order; junction bases with no gene match: 6. Here the CDR3 reads CASSFSSGGRKETQYF. The CDR3 nucleotides read TGTGCCAGCAGTTTCTCTAGCGGGGGGCGGAAAGAGACCCAGTACTTC.

This chain joins TRBV11-2 and TRBJ2-3; 13 positions agree with TRBD2. V was clipped by 1 base and J by 4 bases; unmatched bases: 2. Germline V gives CDR1 SGHAT, CDR2 FQNNGV. CDR3 size: 16 residues. In DNA, the CDR3 is TGTGCCAGCAGCTTAGGAGGGACTAGCGGGGCAGATACGCAGTATTTT. It codes for CASSLGGTSGADTQYF.

In this sample, this clonotype turned up many times. The V and J genes are TRBV7-3 and TRBJ2-1; 10 positions agree with TRBD2. The V segment lost 5 bases and the J segment 7 bases; nucleotides outside the gene matches: 11. Germline V lookup: CDR1 SGHTA, CDR2 FQGTGA. This CDR3 is 16 amino acids long. DNA for the CDR3: TGTGCCAGCAGCCACTCTAGCGGGAGATTGCCGAATGAGCAGTTCTTC. Its translation: CASSHSSGRLPNEQFF.

This clonotype was found many times. This sequence joins TRBV6-2 or TRBV6-3 and TRBJ1-5; D uncertain. Trimming removed 10 bases from V and 6 bases from J, with 16 bases in between. From germline, CDR1 is MNHEY and CDR2 SVGEGT. The CDR3 covers 13 residues. CDR3: CAISLGSRQPQHF. The CDR3 region has the DNA TGTGCCATCTCCCTTGGTTCTCGTCAGCCCCAGCATTTT.

The chain uses TRBV20-1 and TRBJ2-3; 8 bases align to TRBD1. Germline V gene lookup returns CDR1 DFQATT and CDR2 SNEGSKA (reference sequence). The CDR3 sequence is 17 residues long. With 3 bases clipped from V and 5 bases from J, the junction kept 16 bases outside the gene matches. The CDR3 protein is CSARGGLAGGLLDTQYF. DNA of the CDR3: TGCAGTGCTAGGGGGGGATTGGCAGGGGGCTTATTAGATACGCAGTATTTT.

This clonotype was seen ten or more times. Written as DNA, the CDR3 is TGCGCCAGCAGCCAGGCAAGACTAGCGGCCACCGGGGAGCTGTTTTTT. Protein: CASSQARLAATGELFF. The chain joins TRBV4-3 to TRBJ2-2; 9 positions match TRBD2. V was pared by 3 bases and J by 4 bases, with 6 bases of the junction left unmatched. Germline CDR1 is LGHNA and CDR2 is YSLEER. The CDR3 length is 16 residues.

The chain recombines TRBV20-1 with TRBJ1-1; no definite D call. The CDR3 spans 13 residues. Germline CDR1 DFQATT, CDR2 SNEGSKA (reference sequence). The ends were cut back, 3 bases at V and 1 base at J, with 9 bases in the middle. The CDR3 protein is CSASPRQNTEAFF. CDR3 coding DNA: TGCAGTGCTAGCCCCCGACAGAACACTGAAGCTTTCTTT.

This clonotype appeared many times. The chain links TRBV5-1 to TRBJ2-2; a weak D match, TRBD1 (6 bases). V was pared by 5 bases and J by 4 bases, with 12 bases between. Germline V gene sequence: CDR1 SGHRS, CDR2 YFSETQ. The CDR3 is made up of 14 amino acids. The CDR3 loop reads CASRPDSSTGELFF. The CDR3 region has the DNA TGCGCCAGCAGACCGGACAGCTCCACCGGGGAGCTGTTTTTT.

This clonotype was recorded a few times. The genes are TRBV28 and TRBJ2-1; D ambiguous. The CDR3 is made up of 16 amino acids. Germline V lookup: CDR1 MDHEN, CDR2 SYDVKM. V shed 5 bases and J shed 5 bases, with 19 bases lying between them. The chain's CDR3 is CASSPERTWKNNEQFF. The CDR3 DNA sequence: TGTGCCAGCAGTCCAGAAAGGACCTGGAAGAACAATGAGCAGTTCTTC.

This clonotype has only a few counts. Here the CDR3 DNA reads TGCGCCAGCAGCTTGTTTGGTGGGAACTACTACGAGCAGTACTTC. Translation: CASSLFGGNYYEQYF. The chain recombines TRBV5-1 with TRBJ2-7; the D is unclear. Between the trimmed V and J ends, which lost 1 base and 3 bases, there was a span of 14 bases. Germline lookup yields CDR1 SGHRS and CDR2 YFSETQ. The CDR3 sequence is 15 residues long.

This clonotype was picked up a small number of times. The chain carries TRBV2 and TRBJ1-2, with a possible D match to TRBD1 (6 bases). The CDR3 is 15 residues long. The V end lost 6 bases, the J end lost 0 bases, and 14 bases lay between the germline ends. The germline V gene has CDR1 SNHLY and CDR2 FYNNEI. The CDR3 nucleotides are TGTGCCAGCAGGGGTGACAGGACCGCTAACTATGGCTACACCTTC. Amino acids: CASRGDRTANYGYTF.

The chain links TRBV24-1 to TRBJ2-7; D gene ambiguous. The CDR3 totals 13 residues. Germline CDR1 is KGHDR and CDR2 is SFDVKD. Trimming left V 5 bases short and J 0 bases short, with 7 bases between. CDR3 region: CATSGPDSYEQYF. The CDR3 DNA is TGTGCCACCAGTGGACCTGACTCCTACGAGCAGTACTTC.

The chain joins TRBV4-3 to TRBJ2-7, with D unresolved. Germline V gives CDR1 LGHNA, CDR2 YSLEER. The V and J ends lost 1 base and 3 bases respectively, with 13 bases between them. This CDR3 spans 15 amino acids. CDR3: CASSQGAAGNYEQYF. CDR3 sequence (DNA): TGCGCCAGCAGCCAAGGAGCCGCAGGTAACTACGAGCAGTACTTC.

The chain couples TRBV9 to TRBJ2-3; D may be TRBD1 (6 bases). Trimming took 0 bases from V and 6 from J, leaving 17 bases between them. Germline V gene sequence: CDR1 SGDLS, CDR2 YYNGEE. This CDR3 is built from 16 residues. The DNA for the CDR3 is TGTGCCAGCAGCGTAGAATCCCTGGGGGCCGGGGATACGCAGTATTTT. Protein sequence: CASSVESLGAGDTQYF. Variable domain in full (rest from reference TRBV9 and TRBJ2-3): DSGVTQTPKHLITATGQRVTLRCSPRSGDLSVYWYQQSLDQGLQFLIQYYNGEERAKGNILERFSAQQFPDLHSELNLSSLELGDSALYFCASSVESLGAGDTQYFGPGTRLTVL.

This clonotype appeared a few times. The chain combines TRBV27 with TRBJ2-7; a weak D match, TRBD2 (6 bases). CDR3 length: 13 amino acids. Trimming shortened V by 8 bases and J by 0 bases, and 11 bases separated the two germline ends. Germline V gives CDR1 MNHEY, CDR2 SMNVEV (reference sequence). CDR3 protein: CASGAGLSYEQYF. For the CDR3, the DNA is TGTGCCAGCGGAGCGGGCCTCTCCTACGAGCAGTACTTC.

This sequence joins TRBV6-2 or TRBV6-3 and TRBJ2-7; D call uncertain. The CDR3 totals 12 residues. Germline CDR1 MNHEY, CDR2 SVGEGT. Trimming stripped 6 bases from V and 5 bases from J, with 11 bases between. The CDR3 DNA is TGTGCCAGCAGCCCTCCCCAACACGAGCAGTACTTC. Protein sequence: CASSPPQHEQYF.

This clonotype was found a few times. The chain combines TRBV15 with TRBJ2-3; D is perhaps TRBD1 or TRBD2 (6 bases each). The CDR3 spans 14 residues. V was trimmed by 5 bases and J by 4 bases, leaving 13 bases between them. Germline lookup yields CDR1 LNHNV and CDR2 YYDKDF (reference sequence). CDR3 protein: CATSFGGGPDTQYF. The CDR3, as DNA: TGTGCCACCAGCTTTGGAGGGGGTCCAGATACGCAGTATTTT.

This clonotype was observed a handful of times. The V gene is TRBV7-9, the J gene TRBJ2-1; 9 nucleotides align to TRBD1. This CDR3 comprises 20 residues. The V and J ends lost 3 bases and 2 bases, in that order; junction bases with no gene match: 17. The germline CDR1 and CDR2 sequences are SEHNR and FQNEAQ (reference sequence). The CDR3, as DNA: TGTGCCAGCAGCTTCACCAACCGTCCCGGGACAGGGAAGGCCTACAATGAGCAGTTCTTC. Translating gives CASSFTNRPGTGKAYNEQFF. The whole variable domain, remainder taken from reference TRBV7-9 and TRBJ2-1, is DTGVSQNPRHKITKRGQNVTFRCDPISEHNRLYWYRQTLGQGPEFLTYFQNEAQLEKSRLLSDRFSAERPKGSFSTLEIQRTEQGDSAMYLCASSFTNRPGTGKAYNEQFFGPGTRLTVL.

This clonotype was picked up many times. V gene TRBV18 combines with J gene TRBJ1-1; D call uncertain. CDR1 KGHSH and CDR2 LQKENI come from the germline V gene. This CDR3 is 13 amino acids long. V shed 3 bases and J shed 12 bases, with 17 bases lying between them. The CDR3 sequence: CASSPERAQRPFF. The CDR3 bases are TGTGCCAGCTCACCGGAGAGGGCCCAGCGACCTTTCTTT.

This clonotype was counted many times. The chain couples TRBV2 to TRBJ2-5; D gene ambiguous. The V and J ends lost 7 bases and 5 bases respectively, with 14 bases between them. The CDR3 contains 13 residues. Looked up from germline, CDR1 is SNHLY and CDR2 is FYNNEI. The CDR3: CASTAQLQETQYF. CDR3 DNA: TGTGCCAGCACAGCTCAACTCCAGGAGACCCAGTACTTC.

The chain links TRBV27 to TRBJ2-3; TRBD2 matches 9 bases. The CDR3 contains 14 residues. V lost 7 bases, J lost 5 bases, and 7 bases stayed unmatched. Germline V gene sequence: CDR1 MNHEY, CDR2 SMNVEV (reference sequence). In DNA, the CDR3 is TGTGCCAGCACGGGCGGGGGGGGTGGAGATACGCAGTATTTT. Its translation: CASTGGGGGDTQYF.

The rearrangement links TRBV9 to TRBJ1-3, with 8 bases identical to TRBD1. The length of the CDR3 is 15 residues. V was clipped by 5 bases and J by 5 bases; unmatched bases: 9. The germline gives CDR1 SGDLS, CDR2 YYNGEE. The DNA of the CDR3 is TGTGCCAGCAGTTCTTCCGGGACAGGAAGAAACACCATATATTTT. It translates to CASSSSGTGRNTIYF.

This clonotype was detected ten times or more. The chain recombines TRBV4-3 with TRBJ2-7; D is uncertain. The CDR3 has 15 amino acids. Trimming cost V 0 bases and J 0 bases, with 9 bases left between them. Germline loops: CDR1 LGHNA, CDR2 YSLEER. The CDR3 here is CASSQDDRSSYEQYF. The CDR3 DNA sequence: TGCGCCAGCAGCCAAGACGACCGGAGCTCCTACGAGCAGTACTTC.

The chain recombines TRBV27 with TRBJ2-7; 10 bases match TRBD2. The CDR3 contains 14 residues. After removal of 3 bases from V and 2 bases from J, the junction contained 1 base not matched to a gene. Germline CDR1 MNHEY, CDR2 SMNVEV (reference sequence). Here the CDR3 DNA reads TGTGCCAGCAGTTTTACTAGCGGGGCCTACGAGCAGTACTTC. As protein: CASSFTSGAYEQYF.

This clonotype was recorded a few times. The chain recombines TRBV20-1 with TRBJ2-1, with a weak D call TRBD1 (6 bases). V lost 0 bases, J lost 13 bases, and 16 bases lay in between. Germline V gives CDR1 DFQATT, CDR2 SNEGSKA (reference sequence). The CDR3 totals 13 residues. CDR3: CSAREVGTTGQFF. CDR3 DNA: TGCAGTGCTAGAGAGGTCGGGACAACGGGACAGTTCTTC.

Many counts were recorded for this clonotype. The rearrangement joins TRBV29-1 to TRBJ2-3, with D possibly TRBD2 on 6 matching bases. This CDR3 comprises 11 residues. Germline CDR1 SQVTM, CDR2 ANQGSEA. V was shortened by 7 bases and J by 6 bases, with 11 bases between the two germline ends. CDR3 bases: TGCAGCGCTCAAACTAGCGATACGCAGTATTTT. This codes for CSAQTSDTQYF.

The chain carries TRBV6-5 and TRBJ2-2, with TRBD2 identical over 9 bases. V lost 4 bases and J lost 5; bases outside the gene matches: 5. The CDR3 totals 15 residues. CDR1 MNHEY and CDR2 SVGAGI come from the germline V gene. The DNA of the CDR3 is TGTGCCAGCAGTTTCGCGGGGGGGCAGACCGGGGAGCTGTTTTTT. Protein product: CASSFAGGQTGELFF.

The chain couples TRBV4-3 to TRBJ2-3; no firm D call. The CDR3 is made up of 17 amino acids. CDR1 and CDR2 from the germline V gene are LGHNA and YSLEER. Between the trimmed V and J ends, which lost 0 bases and 3 bases, there was a span of 16 bases. CDR3 in DNA: TGCGCCAGCAGCCAAGAGAGTATGCCAGATGGGACAGATACGCAGTATTTT. This gives the protein CASSQESMPDGTDTQYF.